The 17 T cell receptor beta chains below all came from one sample that was sequenced in a study of T-cell memory formation after mild COVID-19. TCRdb re-derived calls from the 5' RACE reads in MiXCR, one entry per CDR3 protein. The data hold some 280,000 distinct CDR3 sequences, with 15% to 20% observed a single time. Sequences were obtained from PBMCs or a T cell subset sorted from them (not recorded which). The receptor source for this set is a man aged 18 to 29 who had mild COVID-19 (a few samples of this study predate the infection). Cell type and time point are not known.

This chain uses TRBV19 with TRBJ1-2; a weak D match, TRBD1 (5 bases). Germline loops: CDR1 LNHDA, CDR2 SQIVND (reference sequence). This CDR3 has 14 amino acids. Trimming pared 7 bases from V and 3 bases from J, leaving 15 bases between. The CDR3 sequence: CASTPGPYDYGYTF. CDR3 in DNA: TGTGCCAGTACCCCGGGACCTTACGACTATGGCTACACCTTC.

V and J are TRBV15 and TRBJ2-5, with D tentatively TRBD2 (5 bases). The CDR3 sequence is 14 residues long. Trimming left V 2 bases short and J 1 base short, with 8 bases between. Germline V gives CDR1 LNHNV, CDR2 YYDKDF (reference sequence). The CDR3 DNA follows: TGTGCCACCAGCAGATGGAGCGGCCAAGAGACCCAGTACTTC. Its protein is CATSRWSGQETQYF. Variable domain in full (rest from reference TRBV15 and TRBJ2-5): DAMVIQNPRYQVTQFGKPVTLSCSQTLNHNVMYWYQQKSSQAPKLLFHYYDKDFNNEADTPDNFQSRRPNTSFCFLDIRSPGLGDTAMYLCATSRWSGQETQYFGPGTRLLVL.

This clonotype was seen more than once but under ten times. The chain is built from TRBV20-1 and TRBJ2-5; the D call may be TRBD1 or TRBD2 (5 bases each). Germline CDR1 is DFQATT and CDR2 is SNEGSKA (reference sequence). This CDR3 comprises 11 residues. The V and J ends lost 5 bases and 5 bases respectively, with 9 bases between them. This CDR3 reads CSARGWETQYF. CDR3 DNA: TGCAGTGCTCGGGGCTGGGAGACCCAGTACTTC.

The genes are TRBV5-4 and TRBJ2-1; possible D gene TRBD1, 5 bases. The CDR3 has 13 residues. Germline CDR1 SGHNT, CDR2 YYREEE (reference sequence). Trimming removed 2 bases from V and 8 bases from J, with 11 bases in between. The CDR3 here is CASSFQGSDEQFF. The CDR3 coding sequence is TGTGCCAGCAGCTTTCAGGGCTCCGATGAGCAGTTCTTC. The whole variable domain, filled in from reference TRBV5-4 and TRBJ2-1, reads ETGVTQSPTHLIKTRGQQVTLRCSSQSGHNTVSWYQQALGQGPQFIFQYYREEENGRGNFPPRFSGLQFPNYSSELNVNALELDDSALYLCASSFQGSDEQFFGPGTRLTVL.

This chain uses TRBV7-2 with TRBJ2-5; D is possibly TRBD1 or TRBD2 (5 bases each). V shed 2 bases and J shed 7 bases, with 20 bases lying between them. Germline V CDR1 and CDR2: SGHTA, FQGNSA. The CDR3 extends over 16 amino acids. The CDR3 loop is CASSLMGRTQRGTQYF. The CDR3 DNA is TGTGCCAGCAGCTTAATGGGCAGGACCCAGAGGGGGACCCAGTACTTC.

This clonotype came up a few times. The chain uses TRBV5-6 and TRBJ2-7; the D gene is possibly TRBD1 (6 bases). This CDR3 comprises 14 residues. The germline CDR1 and CDR2 sequences are SGHDT and YYEEEE. Trimming pared 4 bases from V and 4 bases from J, leaving 15 bases between. The CDR3 is CASSGSTGLYEQYV. The DNA for the CDR3 is TGTGCCAGCAGCGGCAGTACAGGGTTGTACGAGCAGTACGTC.

The chain combines TRBV24-1 with TRBJ1-5; no clear D. V was pared by 1 base and J by 4 bases, with 7 bases between. Germline V gives CDR1 KGHDR, CDR2 SFDVKD. This CDR3 has 14 amino acids. The CDR3 bases are TGTGCCACCAGTGATTTCAGGTTTAATCAGCCCCAGCATTTT. This gives the protein CATSDFRFNQPQHF.

V usage is TRBV28 and J usage is TRBJ2-1; a weak D match, TRBD1 (6 bases). The CDR3 has 12 residues. The germline V gene encodes CDR1 MDHEN and CDR2 SYDVKM. The V end was cut by 2 bases, the J end by 15 bases, with 14 bases between. The CDR3 sequence: CASSLQDRGWFF. The CDR3 DNA is TGTGCCAGCAGTTTACAGGACAGAGGCTGGTTCTTC.

This clonotype has at least ten counts. This chain connects TRBV27 to TRBJ2-2; D ambiguous. The V end lost 6 bases, the J end lost 5 bases, and 10 bases lay between the germline ends. Germline V gene data show CDR1 as MNHEY and CDR2 as SMNVEV (reference sequence). The length of the CDR3 is 13 residues. The DNA of the CDR3 is TGTGCCAGCAGCCCTCGTGGGACCGGGGAGCTGTTTTTT. It yields the protein CASSPRGTGELFF.

DNA for the CDR3: TGCGCCAGCAGCTTGGGTGACAGGGAATCCACTGAAGCTTTCTTT. Residues: CASSLGDRESTEAFF. This chain uses TRBV5-1 with TRBJ1-1; 7 bases are a match to TRBD1. Germline V gene lookup returns CDR1 SGHRS and CDR2 YFSETQ. The CDR3 is 15 residues long. Unmatched junction bases numbered 6, after V lost 0 bases and J lost 4 bases.

V usage is TRBV4-1 and J usage is TRBJ1-1; D is uncertain. Germline values: CDR1 MGHRA, CDR2 YSYEKL. V gave up 0 bases and J gave up 5 bases, with 13 bases separating them. The CDR3 length is 15 residues. CDR3 residues: CASSQEQWGGTEAFF. The CDR3 DNA reads TGCGCCAGCAGCCAAGAGCAGTGGGGAGGGACTGAAGCTTTCTTT.

The rearrangement joins TRBV7-9 to TRBJ2-7, with D perhaps assigned TRBD1 or TRBD2 (5 bases each). This CDR3 has 12 amino acids. Trimming took 7 bases from V and 0 from J, leaving 7 bases between them. Germline lookup yields CDR1 SEHNR and CDR2 FQNEAQ (reference sequence). The CDR3 here is CASTGGSYEQYF. The CDR3 DNA follows: TGTGCCAGCACTGGGGGCTCCTACGAGCAGTACTTC.

The rearrangement uses TRBV6-6 and TRBJ1-5, with 7 positions matching TRBD1. This CDR3 is 13 amino acids long. CDR1 is MNHNY and CDR2 is SVGAGI in the germline V gene (reference sequence). Trimming at V came to 6 bases and at J to 7 bases, leaving 6 bases not matched to a gene. CDR3 nucleotide sequence: TGTGCCAGCAGAGGGGGCGCGGGACAGCCCCAGCATTTT. It encodes CASRGGAGQPQHF.

CDR3 residues: CATTASGELFF. DNA of the CDR3: TGTGCCACCACTGCTAGCGGGGAGCTGTTTTTT. V gene TRBV6-6 combines with J gene TRBJ2-2; D unresolved. Between the trimmed V and J ends, which lost 10 bases and 7 bases, there was a span of 10 bases. The CDR3 runs to 11 residues. Germline V CDR1 and CDR2: MNHNY, SVGAGI (reference sequence).

This clonotype was counted only a few times. This chain links TRBV6-2 or TRBV6-3 with TRBJ2-3; 10 bases are a match to TRBD2. The CDR3 loop spans 16 amino acids. The germline V gene has CDR1 MNHEY and CDR2 SVGEGT. The V gene end was trimmed by 5 bases and the J gene end by 0 bases; junction bases not matched to a gene: 5. CDR3 in amino acids: CASSPGLAASTDTQYF. The CDR3 DNA follows: TGTGCCAGCAGTCCCGGACTAGCGGCCAGCACAGATACGCAGTATTTT.

This clonotype was seen more than once but under ten times. J is TRBJ2-3 and V is TRBV5-1; D gene ambiguous. The length of the CDR3 is 13 residues. The germline CDR1 and CDR2 sequences are SGHRS and YFSETQ. V gave up 2 bases and J gave up 6 bases, with 10 bases separating them. This chain's CDR3 is CASSLDYGDTQYF. The CDR3 DNA follows: TGCGCCAGCAGCTTAGATTATGGGGATACGCAGTATTTT.

This clonotype turned up a few times. The CDR3 sequence is CASSFNRGEVGELFF. The CDR3 bases are TGCGCCAGCAGCTTTAACCGGGGGGAAGTCGGGGAGCTGTTTTTT. The genes are TRBV5-1 and TRBJ2-2; 7 bases agree with TRBD2. The length of the CDR3 is 15 residues. Germline trimming cut 2 bases from V and 7 bases from J; bases unmatched to any gene: 8. Germline loops: CDR1 SGHRS, CDR2 YFSETQ.